Listed here are 25 T cell receptor beta chains from one sample, sequenced in a study of CD8+CD57+ T cells in acquired aplastic anemia. It was genomic DNA that served as the template for profiling TCR beta VDJ and CDR3. TCRdb used MiXCR to reprocess the reads, holding one entry per CDR3 protein. The sample contains 98,000 or so distinct CDR3 sequences, around 50% of which appear only once. What was sequenced was sorted CD4+, CD8+, or CD8+CD57+ T cells (not recorded which) from PBMCs. The receptors derive from a human donor in good health, serving as a control.

The CDR3: CASSTDYRDPSHNNSPLHF. The CDR3, as DNA: TGTGCCAGCAGCACGGATTACAGAGACCCAAGCCACAATAATTCACCCCTCCACTTT. This chain uses TRBV11-2 with TRBJ1-6; no firm D call. CDR3 length equals 19 residues. V lost 5 bases and J 5 bases, leaving 25 bases between the germline ends. In germline, CDR1 is SGHAT, CDR2 FQNNGV.

The rearrangement links TRBV4-3 to TRBJ1-1; TRBD1 might be the D (6 bases). V was trimmed by 3 bases and J by 2 bases, leaving 16 bases between them. Per germline, CDR1 LGHNA and CDR2 YSLEER. The CDR3 is 16 amino acids. CDR3 DNA sequence: TGCGCCAGCAGCCAGCAGTATTCGGGGGGCAACACTGAAGCTTTCTTT. Translated: CASSQQYSGGNTEAFF.

Only a few counts were recorded for this clonotype. The chain carries TRBV15 and TRBJ1-3; 7 bases fit TRBD1. V lost 2 bases to trimming and J lost 8 bases; unmatched junction nucleotides: 0. Germline V gives CDR1 LNHNV, CDR2 YYDKDF (reference sequence). CDR3 size: 12 residues. DNA of the CDR3: TGTGCCACCAGCAGAACAGGGGACACCATATATTTT. The encoded protein is CATSRTGDTIYF.

This clonotype was counted at least ten times. J is TRBJ2-1 and V is TRBV12-3 or TRBV12-4; D is possibly TRBD1 (6 bases). The CDR3 has 17 amino acids. Trimming took off 7 bases at V and 0 bases at J, with 19 bases between the two ends. CDR3 sequence: CASTKPPGTNSYNEQFF. CDR3 DNA sequence: TGTGCCAGCACCAAGCCCCCTGGGACAAACTCCTACAATGAGCAGTTCTTC.

This chain uses TRBV7-6 with TRBJ2-7, with D perhaps TRBD1 (6 bases). Trimming took off 0 bases at V and 12 bases at J, with 21 bases between the two ends. This CDR3 region has 15 residues. Germline lookup yields CDR1 SGHVS and CDR2 FNYEAQ. The CDR3 region is CASSLARDNSYERYF. The CDR3 DNA follows: TGTGCCAGCAGCTTAGCCCGGGACAACTCCTACGAACGGTACTTC. Combining the CDR3 with reference TRBV7-6 and TRBJ2-7 gives the whole variable domain GAGVSQSPRYKVTKRGQDVALRCDPISGHVSLYWYRQALGQGPEFLTYFNYEAQQDKSGLPNDRFSAERPEGSISTLTIQRTEQRDSAMYRCASSLARDNSYERYFGPGTRLTVT.

This clonotype turned up a few times. The V and J genes are TRBV6-5 and TRBJ2-6; D may be TRBD1 (6 bases). Germline loops: CDR1 MNHEY, CDR2 SVGAGI. Trimming took off 1 base at V and 1 base at J, with 17 bases between the two ends. CDR3 length equals 19 residues. CDR3 bases: TGTGCCAGCAGTTACTTCCCAGGGGATGCCCTGTCTGGGGCCAACGTCCTGACTTTC. Amino acid sequence: CASSYFPGDALSGANVLTF.

This clonotype has more than one count but fewer than ten. The chain couples TRBV11-2 to TRBJ2-1; D is ambiguous. V was pared by 5 bases and J by 0 bases, with 11 bases between. The CDR3 is made up of 15 amino acids. Germline values: CDR1 SGHAT, CDR2 FQNNGV. CDR3 residues: CASSPIDSSYNEQFF. CDR3 bases: TGTGCCAGCAGCCCAATAGATAGCTCCTACAATGAGCAGTTCTTC.

This clonotype was found many times. The chain joins TRBV27 to TRBJ1-1; D possibly corresponds to TRBD1 (5 bases). CDR1 is MNHEY and CDR2 is SMNVEV in the germline V gene (reference sequence). V lost 5 bases to trimming and J lost 1 base, with 11 bases between them. This CDR3 spans 14 amino acids. As DNA, the CDR3 is TGTGCCAGCAGTCTCTATCAGGGGAACACTGAAGCTTTCTTT. Protein sequence: CASSLYQGNTEAFF.

The J gene is TRBJ1-1, the V gene TRBV7-9; 7 bases are shared with TRBD1. CDR1 SEHNR and CDR2 FQNEAQ come from the germline V gene (reference sequence). The CDR3 contains 15 residues. Germline trimming cut 8 bases from V and 4 bases from J; bases unmatched to any gene: 13. The CDR3 nucleotides read TGTGCCAGCCGGGCAGGGGGGGGTGAGATCACTGAAGCTTTCTTT. This translates into CASRAGGGEITEAFF.

The chain joins TRBV9 to TRBJ2-1; a weak D match, TRBD2 (6 bases). Trimming shortened V by 5 bases and J by 9 bases, and 15 bases separated the two germline ends. The CDR3 is made up of 13 amino acids. Germline V gene data show CDR1 as SGDLS and CDR2 as YYNGEE. The CDR3 is CASSARLGSEQFF. CDR3 DNA sequence: TGTGCCAGCAGTGCACGCCTCGGGAGTGAGCAGTTCTTC.

The CDR3 spells CSVEGSGLYGYTF. The CDR3, as DNA: TGCAGCGTTGAAGGTTCAGGGCTCTATGGCTACACCTTC. The rearrangement uses TRBV29-1 and TRBJ1-2; D is perhaps TRBD1 (5 bases). V was pared by 1 base and J by 4 bases, with 10 bases between. Germline values: CDR1 SQVTM, CDR2 ANQGSEA. This CDR3 has 13 amino acids.

This clonotype was detected ten times or more. The chain employs TRBV5-1 and TRBJ2-7; 11 bases are shared with TRBD2. V trimming: 4 bases; J trimming: 4 bases; junction bases outside the gene matches: 1. CDR3 length: 13 residues. Germline V CDR1 and CDR2: SGHRS, YFSETQ. The CDR3 loop reads CASSGTSGYEQYF. DNA for the CDR3: TGCGCCAGCAGCGGGACTAGCGGTTACGAGCAGTACTTC. Using reference TRBV5-1 and TRBJ2-7 for the parts outside the CDR3, the full variable domain is KAGVTQTPRYLIKTRGQQVTLSCSPISGHRSVSWYQQTPGQGLQFLFEYFSETQRNKGNFPGRFSGRQFSNSRSEMNVSTLELGDSALYLCASSGTSGYEQYFGPGTRLTVT.

The CDR3 loop is CASSPGLAEQYF. The CDR3 nucleotides are TGTGCCAGCAGTCCGGGACTAGCGGAGCAGTACTTC. The chain couples TRBV2 to TRBJ2-7; 10 bases line up with TRBD2. The CDR3 is 12 residues long. After removal of 5 bases from V and 7 bases from J, the junction contained 2 bases not matched to a gene. Germline V gene lookup returns CDR1 SNHLY and CDR2 FYNNEI.

As concerns this clonotype: This could be a read error, since a much larger clone is one nucleotide away. The V and J genes are TRBV7-8 and TRBJ2-1; D not resolved. Per germline, CDR1 SGHVS and CDR2 FQNEAQ. The CDR3 spans 15 residues. CDR3 sequence: CASSLVSLSINGQFF. In DNA, the CDR3 is TGTGCCAGCAGCTTAGTTAGTCTAAGCATCAATGGGCAGTTCTTC.

V and J are TRBV6-1 and TRBJ2-7, with 8 bases matching TRBD1. V dropped 6 bases and J dropped 1; count of bases not matched to a gene: 5. The CDR3 sequence is 14 residues long. The germline V gene encodes CDR1 MNHNS and CDR2 SASEGT. This CDR3 reads CASRDTGGSYEQYF. The CDR3 nucleotides are TGTGCCAGCAGGGACACAGGGGGTTCCTACGAGCAGTACTTC.

The rearrangement joins TRBV7-6 to TRBJ2-2; TRBD1 aligns across 7 bases. CDR3 length: 17 residues. V shed 1 base and J 3 bases; nucleotides not matched to a gene: 8. The V gene's germline CDR1 is SGHVS and CDR2 FNYEAQ. Here the CDR3 DNA reads TGTGCCAGCAGCTTAGAGGGAACAGGGACAGACACCGGGGAGCTGTTTTTT. This encodes CASSLEGTGTDTGELFF.

V usage is TRBV2 and J usage is TRBJ1-2; maybe TRBD1 (6 bases). This CDR3 has 14 residues. Germline CDR1 is SNHLY and CDR2 is FYNNEI. Trimming shortened V by 3 bases and J by 5 bases, and 13 bases separated the two germline ends. The CDR3 sequence is CASSDWDTRYGYTF. The CDR3 DNA sequence: TGTGCCAGCAGTGACTGGGACACCCGTTATGGCTACACCTTC.

A note on this clonotype: The junction departs from germline at one end; a sequencing error may be responsible. The rearrangement joins TRBV10-3 to TRBJ2-7, with TRBD2 matching 14 bases. The germline CDR1 and CDR2 sequences are ENHRY and SYGVKD. This CDR3 is built from 15 residues. The CDR3 nucleotides read TGTGCCATCAGGAGACTAGCGGGGGGGGAGTACGAGCGGTACTTC. This encodes CAIRRLAGGEYERYF.

This clonotype was detected many times. This chain joins TRBV19 and TRBJ2-3; the D is unclear. The ends were cut back, 0 bases at V and 2 bases at J, with 18 bases in the middle. There are 18 residues in the CDR3. Germline V gene data show CDR1 as LNHDA and CDR2 as SQIVND (reference sequence). The CDR3 DNA sequence: TGTGCCAGTAGTATAGATCTTCCCCGTCCTTTTCACACAGATACGCAGTATTTT. Its protein is CASSIDLPRPFHTDTQYF.

This chain joins TRBV19 and TRBJ2-1, with D unresolved. The length of the CDR3 is 12 residues. V was clipped by 7 bases and J by 4 bases, with 8 bases between them. Per germline, CDR1 LNHDA and CDR2 SQIVND (reference sequence). The CDR3 DNA sequence: TGTGCCAGTAAAGGGCAGTACAATGAGCAGTTCTTC. Its translation: CASKGQYNEQFF.

This clonotype came up a few times. The V call is TRBV25-1, the J call TRBJ2-5, with D tentatively TRBD2 (7 bases). With 4 bases removed from V and 4 bases from J, the gap between germline ends came to 10 bases. Germline V CDR1 and CDR2: MGHDK, SYGVNS. This CDR3 has 13 amino acids. CDR3 nucleotide sequence: TGTGCCAGCAGTGGGGGGGGCCGAGAGACCCAGTACTTC. It encodes CASSGGGRETQYF.

The chain has TRBV6-1 and TRBJ1-5; TRBD1 matches at 8 bases. After removal of 7 bases from V and 5 bases from J, the junction contained 16 bases not matched to a gene. Germline loops: CDR1 MNHNS, CDR2 SASEGT. CDR3 size: 17 residues. CDR3 nucleotide sequence: TGTGCCAGCAACGTAAAGGGGTTGCAGGGGGCGCATCAGCCCCAGCATTTT. Its translation is CASNVKGLQGAHQPQHF.

Many counts were recorded for this clonotype. This rearrangement joins TRBV4-1 to TRBJ2-7, with 7 nucleotides matching TRBD1. V lost 0 bases, J lost 3 bases, and 5 bases stayed unmatched. Germline lookup yields CDR1 MGHRA and CDR2 YSYEKL. The CDR3 runs 15 residues. The CDR3 region is CASSQETAGGYEQYF. In DNA form, the CDR3 reads TGCGCCAGCAGCCAAGAGACCGCAGGGGGCTACGAGCAGTACTTC.

This chain connects TRBV29-1 to TRBJ1-2; 11 bases are shared with TRBD1. Germline CDR1 reads SQVTM; CDR2 reads ANQGSEA. With 3 bases clipped from V and 4 bases from J, the junction kept 1 base outside the gene matches. CDR3 length equals 13 residues. The CDR3 DNA is TGCAGCGTTGAGGGACAGGGGGGCTATGGCTACACCTTC. Residues: CSVEGQGGYGYTF.

V gene TRBV15 combines with J gene TRBJ1-4; 9 nucleotides line up with TRBD1. V lost 5 bases to trimming and J lost 11 bases; unmatched junction nucleotides: 9. Germline V gene lookup returns CDR1 LNHNV and CDR2 YYDKDF (reference sequence). The CDR3 spans 14 residues. The CDR3 region has the DNA TGTGCCACCAGCGGGTCCCGGGACAGGGCCAAACTGTTTTTT. Translation gives CATSGSRDRAKLFF.